A single sample gave rise to the 15 T cell receptor beta chains below, sequenced in a study of blood T cell repertoires in COVID-19. Data came from immunoSEQ multiplex PCR; TCRdb stores just in-frame clones and leaves some out. The sample records 300,000 to 400,000 clones, over 80% being singletons. Material: PBMCs or T cells enriched from blood (not recorded which). The receptors come from a man younger than 40 who had recovered from COVID-19.

This CDR3 is CASSSSQGYNEQFF. The CDR3 bases are TGTGCCAGCAGCTCATCACAGGGCTACAATGAGCAGTTCTTC. The chain recombines TRBV7-3 with TRBJ2-1, with D possibly being TRBD1 (6 bases). The germline V gene has CDR1 SGHTA and CDR2 FQGTGA. CDR3 size: 14 residues. V was trimmed by 4 bases and J by 3 bases, leaving 10 bases between them.

The J gene is TRBJ2-3, the V gene TRBV4-2, with 9 nucleotides matching TRBD2. The CDR3 length is 18 residues. V lost 1 base, J lost 8 bases, and 16 bases stayed unmatched. Germline CDR1 LGHNA, CDR2 YNFKEQ. CDR3 amino acids: CASSQVSMAGGLLGTQYF. CDR3 coding DNA: TGTGCCAGCAGCCAAGTCTCCATGGCGGGGGGGCTTTTGGGTACGCAGTATTTT.

The rearrangement links TRBV7-2 to TRBJ1-5, with a tentative D call TRBD1 (5 bases). Germline CDR1 and CDR2: SGHTA and FQGNSA. This CDR3 comprises 14 residues. V was shortened by 1 base and J by 9 bases, with 13 bases between the two germline ends. Here the CDR3 reads CASSLDYGGGPQHF. DNA for the CDR3: TGTGCCAGCAGCTTAGATTACGGGGGGGGGCCCCAGCATTTT.

This clone has more than one count but fewer than ten. Different DNA sequences within this sample yield the same CDR3. The rearrangement joins TRBV28 to TRBJ1-3; TRBD1 is a possible D gene (5 bases). Trimming removed 2 bases at V and 0 bases at J, with 5 bases between. The CDR3 has 14 residues. Germline V gene lookup returns CDR1 MDHEN and CDR2 SYDVKM. The chain's CDR3 is CASSLDSSGNTIYF. CDR3 DNA: TGTGCCAGCAGTTTAGACAGCTCTGGAAACACCATATATTTT.

The chain combines TRBV4-1 with TRBJ2-7, with D possibly matching TRBD2 (5 bases). Germline values: CDR1 MGHRA, CDR2 YSYEKL. Trimming removed 0 bases at V and 4 bases at J, with 13 bases between. This CDR3 is 15 amino acids long. The CDR3 coding sequence is TGCGCCAGCAGCCAAGAATTCACTAGTTGGTACGAGCAGTACTTC. Translated, it gives CASSQEFTSWYEQYF.

The rearrangement joins TRBV5-1 to TRBJ1-1, with TRBD1 matching over 8 bases. Germline V gene sequence: CDR1 SGHRS, CDR2 YFSETQ. The CDR3 contains 14 residues. The V gene end was trimmed by 4 bases and the J gene end by 5 bases; junction bases not matched to a gene: 7. In DNA, the CDR3 is TGCGCCAGCAGCGCGACAGGGGATGGGACTGAAGCTTTCTTT. Its translation: CASSATGDGTEAFF.

V and J are TRBV28 and TRBJ2-7, with D maybe TRBD1 (6 bases). V shed 6 bases and J shed 3 bases, with 15 bases lying between them. CDR1 and CDR2 from the germline V gene are MDHEN and SYDVKM. The CDR3 has 14 residues. This CDR3 is CASRVTGLLYEQYF. The CDR3 DNA reads as TGTGCCAGCAGGGTGACAGGTCTCCTCTACGAGCAGTACTTC.

The CDR3 bases are TGTGCCAGCAGCTTCCAGGGGGCCGCAGATACGCAGTATTTT. It encodes CASSFQGAADTQYF. This rearrangement joins TRBV28 to TRBJ2-3, with 8 bases aligning to TRBD1. V was pared by 6 bases and J by 4 bases, with 6 bases of the junction left unmatched. The germline CDR1 and CDR2 sequences are MDHEN and SYDVKM. This CDR3 is built from 14 residues.

The J gene is TRBJ2-7, the V gene TRBV28; D might be TRBD1 (6 bases). V was cut by 3 bases and J by 0 bases, with 15 bases left in between. Germline loops: CDR1 MDHEN, CDR2 SYDVKM. The CDR3 runs to 16 residues. DNA for the CDR3: TGTGCCAGCAGTTTGCCGGACAGACGCTACTCCTACGAGCAGTACTTC. It codes for CASSLPDRRYSYEQYF.

This clone was seen a few times. The rearrangement uses TRBV19 and TRBJ1-2, with 7 bases lining up with TRBD1. Germline loops: CDR1 LNHDA, CDR2 SQIVND (reference sequence). The CDR3 is 13 amino acids. With 4 bases clipped from V and 7 bases from J, the junction kept 6 bases outside the gene matches. DNA of the CDR3: TGTGCCAGTAGTACCCCCTCAGGGGGTGGCTACACCTTC. The encoded protein is CASSTPSGGGYTF.

The chain carries TRBV30 and TRBJ1-5; the D gene is possibly TRBD1 (5 bases). The CDR3 is 14 amino acids. Trimming stripped 2 bases from V and 6 bases from J, with 14 bases between. The germline V gene encodes CDR1 GTSNPN and CDR2 SVGIG (reference sequence). CDR3 bases: TGTGCCTGGAGTCACGGGGGATACGGTCAGCCCCAGCATTTT. The encoded protein is CAWSHGGYGQPQHF. The entire variable domain, with the rest obtained from reference TRBV30 and TRBJ1-5, is as follows: SQTIHQWPATLVQPVGSPLSLECTVEGTSNPNLYWYRQAAGRGLQLLFYSVGIGQISSEVPQNLSASRPQDRQFILSSKKLLLSDSGFYLCAWSHGGYGQPQHFGDGTRLSIL.

The V call is TRBV7-3, the J call TRBJ2-3; D ambiguous. The CDR3 runs 12 residues. V dropped 5 bases and J dropped 2 bases, with 5 bases sitting between them. The germline gives CDR1 SGHTA, CDR2 FQGTGA. For the CDR3, the DNA is TGTGCCAGCAGCCCCAACACAGATACGCAGTATTTT. This codes for CASSPNTDTQYF.

The V call is TRBV21-1, the J call TRBJ2-1; the table names TRBD2, a call not compared with the DNA. TRBV21-1 is tagged as a pseudogene. The CDR3 runs to 14 residues. This chain's CDR3 is CASSTPVSANEQFF. The CDR3 bases are TGTGCCAGCAGCACTCCTGTCAGCGCCAATGAGCAGTTCTTC.

This clone was seen only once. The chain couples TRBV15 to TRBJ2-7; D possibly corresponds to TRBD1 (5 bases). Germline lookup yields CDR1 LNHNV and CDR2 YYDKDF (reference sequence). The germline V and J ends were trimmed by 3 bases and 0 bases, with 9 bases remaining between them. The CDR3 runs to 14 residues. The CDR3 coding sequence is TGTGCCACCAGCAGCCCAGGGAACTCCTACGAGCAGTACTTC. Translating gives CATSSPGNSYEQYF. The full variable domain, in which reference TRBV15 and TRBJ2-7 provide the parts outside the CDR3, is DAMVIQNPRYQVTQFGKPVTLSCSQTLNHNVMYWYQQKSSQAPKLLFHYYDKDFNNEADTPDNFQSRRPNTSFCFLDIRSPGLGDTAMYLCATSSPGNSYEQYFGPGTRLTVT.

This clone was detected only once. This sequence joins TRBV5-4 and TRBJ2-7, with TRBD1 identical over 10 bases. V trimming: 3 bases; J trimming: 5 bases; junction bases outside the gene matches: 8. The CDR3 sequence is 15 residues long. Germline CDR1 SGHNT, CDR2 YYREEE (reference sequence). The CDR3 protein is CASSWPGQGIHEQYF. The CDR3, as DNA: TGTGCCAGCAGCTGGCCGGGACAGGGGATCCACGAGCAGTACTTC.